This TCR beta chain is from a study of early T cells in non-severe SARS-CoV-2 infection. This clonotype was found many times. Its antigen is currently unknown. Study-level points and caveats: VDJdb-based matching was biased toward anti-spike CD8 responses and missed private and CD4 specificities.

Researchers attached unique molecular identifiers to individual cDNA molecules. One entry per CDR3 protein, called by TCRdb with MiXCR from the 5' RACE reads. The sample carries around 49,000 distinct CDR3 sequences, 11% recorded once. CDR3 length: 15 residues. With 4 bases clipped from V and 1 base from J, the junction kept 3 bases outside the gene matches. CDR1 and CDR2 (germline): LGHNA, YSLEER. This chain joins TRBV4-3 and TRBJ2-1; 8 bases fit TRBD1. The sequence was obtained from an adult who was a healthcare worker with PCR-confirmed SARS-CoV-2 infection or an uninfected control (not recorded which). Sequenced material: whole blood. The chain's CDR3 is CASSPNRGSYNEQFF. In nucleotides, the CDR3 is TGCGCCAGCAGCCCAAACAGGGGGTCCTACAATGAGCAGTTCTTC.